This T cell receptor beta chain derives from a study of T cell responses to AZD1222 COVID-19 vaccine. The study's findings and limits: Mostly white British, mostly female donors; authors suggested clonal diversity may be underestimated. At baseline, just 5 or 6 AZD1222 recipients tested seropositive.

This CDR3 is built from 12 residues. Trimming removed 5 bases from V and 5 bases from J, with 9 bases in between. Sequenced by immunoSEQ multiplex PCR; TCRdb stores in-frame clones only, minus some. The sample holds about 110,000 clones, about nine tenths seen once. About this clone: The antigen is not known.

The sample in question was peripheral blood, obtained 28 days after the second AZD1222 dose. This clonotype was obtained from an adult who received the AZD1222 COVID-19 vaccine. The chain has TRBV12-3 or TRBV12-4 and TRBJ1-2; D unresolved. The chain's CDR3 is CASSNGPYGYTF. The CDR3 DNA reads TGTGCCAGCAGTAATGGACCTTATGGCTACACCTTC.